This passage covers 30 T cell receptor beta chains from one sample sequenced in a study of beta chain features in type 1 diabetes. Expressed TCRB transcripts were sequenced because the isolated RNA had all been reverse transcribed beforehand. Only in-frame clones appear in the TCRdb table, and some are missing; sequencing was by immunoSEQ multiplex PCR. In the table there are over 150,000 clones, more than 10% of which are singletons. Sequenced input: central memory CD4+ T cells from blood. All receptors come from a young woman in good health.

The V call is TRBV2, the J call TRBJ2-7; 12 nucleotides agree with TRBD2. This CDR3 has 16 amino acids. CDR1 and CDR2 (germline): SNHLY, FYNNEI. J was trimmed by 1 base and V by 3 bases; bases with no gene match: 4. In DNA, the CDR3 is TGTGCCAGCAGTGACCCTAGCGGGAGGGCTTCCTACGAGCAGTACTTC. As protein: CASSDPSGRASYEQYF.

The chain recombines TRBV6-5 with TRBJ1-1, with 9 bases fitting TRBD1. This CDR3 region has 15 residues. J gave up 0 bases and V 6 bases, and 5 bases lay outside the gene matches. Germline V gene sequence: CDR1 MNHEY, CDR2 SVGAGI. CDR3 protein: CASRRDRAMNTEAFF. CDR3 nucleotides: TGTGCCAGCAGGCGGGACAGGGCCATGAACACTGAAGCTTTCTTT.

The chain carries TRBV7-8 and TRBJ1-1; D is unclear. Trimming took off 7 bases at V and 1 base at J, with 13 bases between the two ends. CDR3 size: 14 residues. The germline gives CDR1 SGHVS, CDR2 FQNEAQ. In DNA, the CDR3 is TGTGCCAGCACCCTACTAAGTCAGAACACTGAAGCTTTCTTT. This codes for CASTLLSQNTEAFF.

The V gene is TRBV4-1, the J gene TRBJ2-5; 10 nucleotides agree with TRBD1. The germline V gene has CDR1 MGHRA and CDR2 YSYEKL. The CDR3 length is 15 residues. J lost 5 bases, V lost 4 bases, and 7 bases had no gene match. The CDR3 loop reads CASSRRTGGDETQYF. CDR3 in DNA: TGCGCCAGCAGCCGGCGGACAGGGGGAGATGAGACCCAGTACTTC.

This clone was counted only a few times. The chain couples TRBV5-1 to TRBJ2-2; unclear D gene. Trimming pared 2 bases from V and 6 bases from J, leaving 11 bases between. The CDR3 runs to 14 residues. Germline CDR1 SGHRS, CDR2 YFSETQ. CDR3 amino acids: CASSLIPEAGELFF. The CDR3 nucleotides read TGCGCCAGCAGCTTAATTCCCGAGGCCGGGGAGCTGTTTTTT.

This clone was counted only a few times. The rearrangement joins TRBV11-2 to TRBJ2-2, with 7 bases aligning to TRBD2. Germline CDR1 and CDR2: SGHAT and FQNNGV. Trimming cost V 0 bases and J 6 bases; bases outside gene matches: 7. The CDR3 has 16 residues. The CDR3 DNA sequence: TGTGCCAGCAGCTTAGATAAGAGGCTAGCGGCCGGGGAGCTGTTTTTT. Protein: CASSLDKRLAAGELFF.

As DNA, the CDR3 is TGTGCCACCAGCAAAACGGGACAAACCTACGAGCAGTACTTC. Its protein is CATSKTGQTYEQYF. The chain carries TRBV15 and TRBJ2-7; a possible D gene is TRBD1 (6 bases). V was shortened by 4 bases and J by 2 bases, with 12 bases between the two germline ends. CDR1 is LNHNV, CDR2 YYDKDF, per germline (reference sequence). CDR3 size: 14 residues.

The V call is TRBV18, the J call TRBJ1-5; D unresolved. This CDR3 region has 15 residues. In germline, CDR1 is KGHSH, CDR2 LQKENI. V dropped 0 bases and J dropped 4 bases, with 10 bases sitting between them. CDR3 in DNA: TGTGCCAGCTCACCACCGGGCAGCTTGAATCAGCCCCAGCATTTT. This gives the protein CASSPPGSLNQPQHF.

This clone was counted a few times. The DNA of the CDR3 is TGTGCCAGCAGCTTAGCAAGTGCAGGGCAAGAGACCCAGTACTTC. Protein: CASSLASAGQETQYF. The chain recombines TRBV7-2 with TRBJ2-5; D may be TRBD1 (5 bases). The CDR3 spans 15 residues. Per the germline V gene, CDR1 is SGHTA and CDR2 is FQGNSA. The V end lost 0 bases, the J end lost 2 bases, and 10 bases lay between the germline ends.

This clone was recorded a few times. The chain couples TRBV7-9 to TRBJ2-3, with D unclear. V was shortened by 1 base and J by 4 bases, with 6 bases between the two germline ends. Germline assignment: CDR1 SEHNR and CDR2 FQNEAQ (reference sequence). The CDR3 is made up of 13 amino acids. CDR3 sequence: CASSLVQADTQYF. CDR3 DNA sequence: TGTGCCAGCAGCTTAGTCCAGGCAGATACGCAGTATTTT.

The chain links TRBV25-1 to TRBJ2-7; 8 positions agree with TRBD2. The germline gives CDR1 MGHDK, CDR2 SYGVNS. The CDR3 is 16 residues long. J gave up 5 bases and V 4 bases, and 13 bases lay outside the gene matches. The CDR3 DNA is TGTGCCAGCAGTGCCCCCCGTGAGCGGGAGATCGACGAGCAGTACTTC. Its translation: CASSAPREREIDEQYF.

This clone showed up just a few times. The rearrangement joins TRBV5-1 to TRBJ2-5; 7 bases fit TRBD1. CDR3 length: 14 amino acids. J gave up 2 bases and V 4 bases, and 5 bases lay outside the gene matches. Germline CDR1 SGHRS, CDR2 YFSETQ. In DNA, the CDR3 is TGCGCCAGCAGCACCGGACAGGAACAAGAGACCCAGTACTTC. Translation gives CASSTGQEQETQYF.

The gene calls are TRBV11-2 and TRBJ2-1; 11 positions agree with TRBD2. In germline, CDR1 is SGHAT, CDR2 FQNNGV. The CDR3 spans 14 residues. V was pared by 6 bases and J by 4 bases, with 2 bases of the junction left unmatched. CDR3 nucleotides: TGTGCCAGCAGGGGACTAGCGGTATACAATGAGCAGTTCTTC. Translating gives CASRGLAVYNEQFF.

This clone has only a few counts. The gene calls are TRBV5-4 and TRBJ2-7, with TRBD2 matching over 7 bases. This CDR3 spans 14 amino acids. The germline gives CDR1 SGHNT, CDR2 YYREEE (reference sequence). V trimming: 4 bases; J trimming: 3 bases; junction bases outside the gene matches: 7. The CDR3: CASSRWGLIYEQYF. The DNA of the CDR3 is TGTGCCAGCAGCCGGTGGGGACTAATCTACGAGCAGTACTTC.

V is TRBV27 and J is TRBJ2-7; 11 bases are a match to TRBD2. The CDR3 runs 16 residues. Trimming at V came to 4 bases and at J to 1 base, leaving 6 bases not matched to a gene. Germline values: CDR1 MNHEY, CDR2 SMNVEV (reference sequence). CDR3 in amino acids: CASSSPGTSGSYEQYF. CDR3 DNA sequence: TGTGCCAGCAGTTCTCCCGGGACTAGCGGTTCCTACGAGCAGTACTTC.

This clone turned up a few times. This chain joins TRBV6-6 and TRBJ1-2; TRBD1 is a possible D gene (6 bases). There are 13 residues in the CDR3. Germline CDR1 and CDR2: MNHNY and SVGAGI (reference sequence). Trimming left V 6 bases short and J 8 bases short, with 16 bases between. The CDR3 protein is CASSLGAGDGYTF. CDR3 DNA sequence: TGTGCCAGCAGCCTTGGGGCAGGGGACGGCTACACCTTC.

The table lists this clone with a few counts. The gene calls are TRBV7-2 and TRBJ2-1; 15 nucleotides match TRBD2. The CDR3 is 16 residues long. Germline CDR1 and CDR2: SGHTA and FQGNSA. Losses at the gene ends were 2 bases for V and 7 bases for J; bases not matched to a gene: 3. CDR3 coding DNA: TGTGCCAGCAGCTTAATAGGGACTAGCGGGAGGAATGAGCAGTTCTTC. Translated: CASSLIGTSGRNEQFF.

The rearrangement links TRBV7-2 to TRBJ2-7, with 9 bases aligning to TRBD2. After removal of 1 base from V and 0 bases from J, the junction contained 4 bases not matched to a gene. The CDR3 is 16 residues long. Germline V CDR1 and CDR2: SGHTA, FQGNSA. CDR3 residues: CASSLGLAGSSYEQYF. The CDR3 region has the DNA TGTGCCAGCAGCTTAGGGCTAGCGGGGAGCTCCTACGAGCAGTACTTC.

This rearrangement joins TRBV27 to TRBJ1-5; weak D call: TRBD1 (5 bases). Germline V lookup: CDR1 MNHEY, CDR2 SMNVEV (reference sequence). The V gene lost 2 bases and the J gene lost 2 bases, with 13 bases spanning the gap. CDR3 length: 16 amino acids. The CDR3, as DNA: TGTGCCAGCAGTTTAATTGGGGGGGGAGGCAATCAGCCCCAGCATTTT. Translation gives CASSLIGGGGNQPQHF.

V and J are TRBV29-1 and TRBJ2-7, with D maybe TRBD1 (6 bases). V was pared by 5 bases and J by 2 bases, with 16 bases between. This CDR3 spans 14 amino acids. From germline, CDR1 is SQVTM and CDR2 ANQGSEA. This CDR3 reads CSVFDRSPPYEQYF. DNA of the CDR3: TGCAGCGTTTTCGACAGGTCACCCCCCTACGAGCAGTACTTC.

The rearrangement joins TRBV29-1 to TRBJ2-1, with 7 bases aligning to TRBD2. Losses at the gene ends were 5 bases for V and 4 bases for J; bases not matched to a gene: 11. Germline CDR1 and CDR2: SQVTM and ANQGSEA. There are 15 residues in the CDR3. CDR3 residues: CSVTVMGGGYNEQFF. In DNA form, the CDR3 reads TGCAGCGTTACTGTAATGGGCGGGGGATACAATGAGCAGTTCTTC.

The rearrangement joins TRBV29-1 to TRBJ2-7; 9 bases are a match to TRBD1. This CDR3 spans 12 amino acids. Germline lookup yields CDR1 SQVTM and CDR2 ANQGSEA. Unmatched junction bases numbered 3, after V lost 6 bases and J lost 3 bases. CDR3 nucleotides: TGCAGCGTAGGGACAGGGAACTACGAGCAGTACTTC. Its translation is CSVGTGNYEQYF.

The chain has TRBV18 and TRBJ2-1; 10 bases line up with TRBD2. J was trimmed by 5 bases and V by 3 bases; bases with no gene match: 4. The CDR3 is 15 amino acids. Looked up from germline, CDR1 is KGHSH and CDR2 is LQKENI. CDR3 DNA: TGTGCCAGCTCACCGGGACTAGCGCCTAACAATGAGCAGTTCTTC. Translated, it gives CASSPGLAPNNEQFF.

The V gene is TRBV19, the J gene TRBJ1-1, with 9 bases matching TRBD1. J lost 4 bases, V lost 4 bases, and 10 bases had no gene match. This CDR3 contains 16 residues. The germline V gene has CDR1 LNHDA and CDR2 SQIVND (reference sequence). The CDR3 nucleotides are TGTGCCAGTAGTAACAGGGGGCGGCCCCGAGGCACTGAAGCTTTCTTT. Its translation is CASSNRGRPRGTEAFF.

V is TRBV2 and J is TRBJ2-7; 7 bases match TRBD2. Germline lookup yields CDR1 SNHLY and CDR2 FYNNEI. There are 13 residues in the CDR3. V gave up 4 bases and J gave up 11 bases; unmatched junction bases: 11. In DNA, the CDR3 is TGTGCCAGCAGTGGGACCACCCGGGAGGCGGAGTACTTC. Translation gives CASSGTTREAEYF.

This clone was detected a few times. The chain uses TRBV10-3 and TRBJ2-1; 8 nucleotides agree with TRBD2. Germline-derived CDR1 and CDR2 are ENHRY and SYGVKD. The CDR3 covers 14 residues. With 7 bases clipped from V and 4 bases from J, the junction kept 6 bases outside the gene matches. CDR3 coding DNA: TGTGCCATCAATCGGGAGGGCCAGTACAATGAGCAGTTCTTC. Translating it yields CAINREGQYNEQFF.

The rearrangement uses TRBV15 and TRBJ1-2, with D unresolved. This CDR3 region has 13 residues. V was shortened by 0 bases and J by 5 bases, with 7 bases between the two germline ends. Germline V gene lookup returns CDR1 LNHNV and CDR2 YYDKDF (reference sequence). CDR3 residues: CATSRDGLYGYTF. DNA of the CDR3: TGTGCCACCAGCAGAGATGGCCTGTATGGCTACACCTTC.

V and J are TRBV19 and TRBJ2-1; 10 nucleotides match TRBD2. Germline CDR1 is LNHDA and CDR2 is SQIVND (reference sequence). CDR3 size: 14 residues. The ends lost 6 bases at V and 5 bases at J; junction bases unmatched: 4. CDR3 in DNA: TGTGCCAGTAGCTTCACTAGCGGGAACAATGAGCAGTTCTTC. This translates into CASSFTSGNNEQFF.

This clone was recorded a few times. The chain joins TRBV28 to TRBJ2-3, with TRBD2 identical over 8 bases. Germline loops: CDR1 MDHEN, CDR2 SYDVKM. The length of the CDR3 is 16 residues. V shed 8 bases and J 0 bases; nucleotides not matched to a gene: 10. The CDR3 reads CASGSGAATSTDTQYF. The CDR3 nucleotides read TGTGCCAGCGGTAGCGGGGCGGCTACGAGCACAGATACGCAGTATTTT.

The V call is TRBV7-2, the J call TRBJ2-7, with 9 bases fitting TRBD1. This CDR3 region has 15 residues. Germline CDR1 SGHTA, CDR2 FQGNSA. With 5 bases clipped from V and 0 bases from J, the junction kept 5 bases outside the gene matches. CDR3 protein: CASSPGQGLSYEQYF. Here the CDR3 DNA reads TGTGCCAGCAGCCCGGGACAGGGTCTCTCCTACGAGCAGTACTTC.